This T cell receptor (beta chain) comes out of a study of siplizumab effects on memory and regulatory T cells. Findings and limits, study-wide: A minor fraction of alloreactive clones, and no more, mapped to unstimulated subsets. Proliferating clones, CD4+ or CD8+, lacked an assignable naive or memory phenotype in roughly 75-97% of cases.

J lost 6 bases, V lost 3 bases, and 7 bases had no gene match. This CDR3 is 15 amino acids long. Germline CDR1 LNHDA, CDR2 SQIVND (reference sequence). As concerns this clone: The antigen is unknown.

Here immunoSEQ multiplex PCR was the method, and the copy in TCRdb shows in-frame clones only, minus some. The repertoire consists of under 150,000 clones, with roughly 94% occurring once and the leading ten covering roughly 1.7%. This TCR came from a human donor in good health. Sequenced material: non-Treg CD4+ T cells sorted from blood. The rearrangement links TRBV19 to TRBJ2-1, with 8 bases matching TRBD2. The CDR3 bases are TGTGCCAGTAGTATCAGCGGGAGAGGACTCAATGAGCAGTTCTTC. Encoded protein: CASSISGRGLNEQFF. Drawing the rest from reference TRBV19 and TRBJ2-1, the complete variable domain is DGGITQSPKYLFRKEGQNVTLSCEQNLNHDAMYWYRQDPGQGLRLIYYSQIVNDFQKGDIAEGYSVSREKKESFPLTVTSAQKNPTAFYLCASSISGRGLNEQFFGPGTRLTVL.